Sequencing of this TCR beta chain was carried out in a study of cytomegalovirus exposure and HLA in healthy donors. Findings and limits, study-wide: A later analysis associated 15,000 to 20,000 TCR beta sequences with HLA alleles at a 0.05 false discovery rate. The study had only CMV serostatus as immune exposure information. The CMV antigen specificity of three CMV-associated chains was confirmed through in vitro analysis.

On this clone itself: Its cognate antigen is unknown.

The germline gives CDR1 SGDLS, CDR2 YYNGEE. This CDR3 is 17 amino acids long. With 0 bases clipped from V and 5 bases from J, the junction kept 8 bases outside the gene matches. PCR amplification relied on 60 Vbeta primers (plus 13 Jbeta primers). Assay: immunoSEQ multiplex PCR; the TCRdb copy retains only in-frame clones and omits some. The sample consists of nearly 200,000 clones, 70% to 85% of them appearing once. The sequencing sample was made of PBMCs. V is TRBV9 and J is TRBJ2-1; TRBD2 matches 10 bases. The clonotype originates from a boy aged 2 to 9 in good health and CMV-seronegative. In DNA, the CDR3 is TGTGCCAGCAGCGTAGAATGGGGAGCGGGGGGGCACAATGAGCAGTTCTTC. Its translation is CASSVEWGAGGHNEQFF.